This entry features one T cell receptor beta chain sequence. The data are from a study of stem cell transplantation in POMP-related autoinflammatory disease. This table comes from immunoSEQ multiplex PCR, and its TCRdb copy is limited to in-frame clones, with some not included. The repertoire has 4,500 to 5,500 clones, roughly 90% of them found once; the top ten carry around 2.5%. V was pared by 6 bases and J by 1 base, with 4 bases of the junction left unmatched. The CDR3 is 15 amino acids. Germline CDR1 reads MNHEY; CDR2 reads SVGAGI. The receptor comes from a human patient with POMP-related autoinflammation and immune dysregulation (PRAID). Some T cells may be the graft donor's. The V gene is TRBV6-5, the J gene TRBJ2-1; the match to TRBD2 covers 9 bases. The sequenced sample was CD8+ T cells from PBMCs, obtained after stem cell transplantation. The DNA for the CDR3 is TGTGCCAGCAGCCTAGGACTAGCGTCCTACAATGAGCAGTTCTTC. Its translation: CASSLGLASYNEQFF.